The 17 T cell receptor beta chains in this list originate from one sample, sequenced in a study of post-analysis software for immune sequencing data. Study outcomes and limitations: In patients, 4 to 6 TRBV segments were more frequent than in controls, with TRBV5-6, TRBV5-1 and TRBV20-1 among them.

Unique molecular identifiers featured in each of the TCR beta cDNA libraries. MiXCR, applied by TCRdb to the PCR reads, yields one record per CDR3 protein. The profile shows roughly 540,000 distinct CDR3 sequences, less than 40% of them singletons. No antigen has been assigned to these receptors. Source material: blood. The receptors come from a girl aged 2-17 years with multiple sclerosis.

The gene calls are TRBV7-2 and TRBJ2-1; the match to TRBD2 covers 8 bases. CDR3 length equals 15 residues. V shed 4 bases and J 7 bases; nucleotides not matched to a gene: 9. CDR1 is SGHTA, CDR2 FQGNSA, per germline. In nucleotides, the CDR3 is TGTGCCAGCAGCTCCTGGGGACTAGAGGATAATGAGCAGTTCTTC. Protein sequence: CASSSWGLEDNEQFF.

The chain carries TRBV25-1 and TRBJ2-1; tentatively, D is TRBD1 or TRBD2 (5 bases each). Trimming stripped 9 bases from V and 7 bases from J, with 16 bases between. This CDR3 comprises 13 residues. The V gene's germline CDR1 is MGHDK and CDR2 SYGVNS. DNA for the CDR3: TGTGCCAGTAGGGGTCCGCCGGGGAATGAGCAGTTCTTC. This translates into CASRGPPGNEQFF.

This chain uses TRBV7-2 with TRBJ2-7, with 8 bases matching TRBD1. The ends lost 4 bases at V and 6 bases at J; junction bases unmatched: 5. The CDR3 has 13 amino acids. Germline V gives CDR1 SGHTA, CDR2 FQGNSA. The CDR3 here is CASSSQGAGEQYF. As DNA, the CDR3 is TGTGCCAGCAGCTCTCAGGGGGCAGGCGAGCAGTACTTC.

This chain connects TRBV20-1 to TRBJ1-2, with 7 positions matching TRBD1. Germline-derived CDR1 and CDR2 are DFQATT and SNEGSKA (reference sequence). This CDR3 has 11 residues. CDR3 loop: CRALTGHDYTF. As DNA, the CDR3 is TGCAGGGCCCTGACAGGGCACGACTACACCTTC.

This clonotype was detected only a few times. The J gene is TRBJ1-6, the V gene TRBV12-3 or TRBV12-4; 8 bases are a match to TRBD1. The CDR3 totals 14 residues. The trim removed 3 bases at V and 10 bases at J, leaving 5 bases unmatched. The CDR3 loop is CASSFSQGASPLHF. For the CDR3, the DNA is TGTGCCAGCAGTTTCTCCCAGGGGGCATCACCCCTCCACTTT.

This chain joins TRBV20-1 and TRBJ1-6; 7 bases agree with TRBD1. This CDR3 has 14 residues. J was trimmed by 3 bases and V by 6 bases; bases with no gene match: 5. The germline V gene has CDR1 DFQATT and CDR2 SNEGSKA (reference sequence). CDR3 DNA: TGCAGTGCGGAGGGACAGAACTATAATTCACCCCTCCACTTT. Amino acids: CSAEGQNYNSPLHF.

This chain joins TRBV3-1 and TRBJ2-3; 7 positions agree with TRBD2. Losses at the gene ends were 5 bases for V and 5 bases for J; bases not matched to a gene: 13. The CDR3 is made up of 16 amino acids. Germline loops: CDR1 LGHDT, CDR2 YNNKEL (reference sequence). In DNA form, the CDR3 reads TGTGCCAGCAGCTCTCGATTGGGGGGGGAAGGAGATACGCAGTATTTT. Translating it yields CASSSRLGGEGDTQYF.

This clonotype was recorded at least ten times. CDR3 in amino acids: CASSYLRSGGFDIQYF. The CDR3 bases are TGTGCCAGCAGTTACTTGAGGTCGGGGGGCTTTGACATTCAGTACTTC. J is TRBJ2-4 and V is TRBV6-5; perhaps TRBD2 as D (7 bases). CDR1 and CDR2 (germline): MNHEY, SVGAGI. Trimming cost V 1 base and J 8 bases, with 18 bases left between them. The CDR3 length is 16 residues.

This clonotype occurred many times. The chain couples TRBV29-1 to TRBJ2-7; TRBD1 matches 8 bases. This CDR3 is 14 amino acids long. Trimming cost V 6 bases and J 1 base; bases outside gene matches: 8. CDR1 SQVTM and CDR2 ANQGSEA come from the germline V gene. CDR3 protein: CSVIGTGSSYEQYF. CDR3 in DNA: TGCAGCGTCATCGGGACAGGTTCTTCCTACGAGCAGTACTTC.

This clonotype appeared many times. The chain is built from TRBV3-1 and TRBJ1-5, with D uncertain. The CDR3 contains 13 residues. Germline CDR1 and CDR2: LGHDT and YNNKEL (reference sequence). Trimming took 1 base from V and 5 from J, leaving 6 bases between them. The CDR3 loop reads CASSQGRDQPQHF. Written as DNA, the CDR3 is TGTGCCAGCAGCCAAGGGCGGGATCAGCCCCAGCATTTT.

This clonotype was observed a handful of times. This chain links TRBV15 with TRBJ2-1; tentatively, D is TRBD1 or TRBD2 (5 bases each). This CDR3 spans 16 amino acids. Germline V lookup: CDR1 LNHNV, CDR2 YYDKDF (reference sequence). Trimming removed 4 bases from V and 1 base from J, with 14 bases in between. CDR3 sequence: CATSNRDGSSYNEQFF. The CDR3 DNA follows: TGTGCCACCAGCAACCGGGACGGCTCGTCCTACAATGAGCAGTTCTTC.

The V gene is TRBV9, the J gene TRBJ1-2, with 8 bases identical to TRBD1. CDR3 length: 14 residues. Germline assignment: CDR1 SGDLS and CDR2 YYNGEE. Trimming removed 1 base from V and 6 bases from J; junction bases left unmatched: 5. CDR3 protein: CASSVSARGHGYTF. CDR3 DNA sequence: TGTGCCAGCAGCGTATCGGCCAGGGGGCATGGCTACACCTTC.

V usage is TRBV4-1 and J usage is TRBJ1-2; no clear D. This CDR3 is 16 amino acids long. V lost 0 bases to trimming and J lost 1 base, with 12 bases between them. CDR1 is MGHRA and CDR2 is YSYEKL in the germline V gene. In nucleotides, the CDR3 is TGCGCCAGCAGCCAAGACGCGGGGTCTGGTAACTATGGCTACACCTTC. This translates into CASSQDAGSGNYGYTF.

This clonotype was counted a few times. The rearrangement uses TRBV20-1 and TRBJ2-1; the match to TRBD2 covers 12 bases. Losses at the gene ends were 4 bases for V and 4 bases for J; bases not matched to a gene: 8. The V gene's germline CDR1 is DFQATT and CDR2 SNEGSKA (reference sequence). CDR3 length equals 16 residues. CDR3 DNA sequence: TGCAGTGCTACAACTAGCGGGGGGCCCCATTACAATGAGCAGTTCTTC. It encodes CSATTSGGPHYNEQFF.

This clonotype was seen only a few times. The V call is TRBV4-1, the J call TRBJ2-3, with TRBD2 matching over 12 bases. The V and J ends lost 2 bases and 1 base, in that order; junction bases with no gene match: 7. The CDR3 contains 18 residues. Germline CDR1 MGHRA, CDR2 YSYEKL. The CDR3 coding sequence is TGCGCCAGCAGCCAACCCGTGACTAGCGGGGGCCGCACAGATACGCAGTATTTT. Translated: CASSQPVTSGGRTDTQYF.

This rearrangement joins TRBV29-1 to TRBJ1-1; D is unclear. Trimming pared 3 bases from V and 4 bases from J, leaving 6 bases between. CDR1 is SQVTM, CDR2 ANQGSEA, per germline. CDR3 size: 11 residues. CDR3 DNA sequence: TGCAGCGTTGACCGGAGCACTGAAGCTTTCTTT. Translation: CSVDRSTEAFF.

The chain recombines TRBV20-1 with TRBJ1-2; D may be TRBD1 (5 bases). This CDR3 has 14 amino acids. The V end lost 6 bases, the J end lost 3 bases, and 17 bases lay between the germline ends. Germline CDR1 DFQATT, CDR2 SNEGSKA (reference sequence). The CDR3 sequence is CSALSGAGDYGYTF. CDR3 coding DNA: TGCAGTGCCCTTAGCGGGGCGGGGGACTATGGCTACACCTTC.